This TCR beta chain was documented in a study of T cell responses to AZD1222 COVID-19 vaccine. At the level of the study: Pooling covered second doses at about 4 or about 12 weeks.

Study-wide points: In a largely white British group with more females than males, clonal diversity was possibly underestimated. Per reports, nearly half of all spike-specific TCRs target regions that are unmutated in variants.

Produced via immunoSEQ multiplex PCR; TCRdb's table is partial and in-frame only. Here the sample spans 140,000 to 150,000 clones, about 93% being singletons. In regard to this clone: The antigen remains undetermined.

Source: peripheral blood, taken on day 0 of AZD1222 vaccination. The TCR sequence derives from an adult in good health.

CDR3 DNA: TGTGCCAGCAGCAACGGAAATCGCTACTATAATTCACCCCTCCACTTT. Translation gives CASSNGNRYYNSPLHF. This chain uses TRBV21-1 with TRBJ1-6. TRBV21-1 is annotated as a pseudogene. The length of the CDR3 is 16 residues.